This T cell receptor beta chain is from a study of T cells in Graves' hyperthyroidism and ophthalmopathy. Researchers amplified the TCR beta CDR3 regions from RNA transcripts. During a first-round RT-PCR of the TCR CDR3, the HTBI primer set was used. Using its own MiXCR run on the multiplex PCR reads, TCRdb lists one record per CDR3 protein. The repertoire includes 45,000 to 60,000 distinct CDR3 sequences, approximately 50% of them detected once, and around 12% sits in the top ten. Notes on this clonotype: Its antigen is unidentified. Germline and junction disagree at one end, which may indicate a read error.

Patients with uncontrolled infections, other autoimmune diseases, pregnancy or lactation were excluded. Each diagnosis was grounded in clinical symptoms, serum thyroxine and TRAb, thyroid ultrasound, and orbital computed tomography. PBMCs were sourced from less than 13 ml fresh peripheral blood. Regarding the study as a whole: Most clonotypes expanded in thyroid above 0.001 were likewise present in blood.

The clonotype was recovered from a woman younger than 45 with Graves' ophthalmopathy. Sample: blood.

The CDR3 coding sequence is TGCAGCGCTGAAGGCGGCCACCAAGAGACCCAGTACTTC. It yields the protein CSAEGGHQETQYF. The J gene is TRBJ2-5, the V gene TRBV29-1, with unresolved D. Looked up from germline, CDR1 is SQVTM and CDR2 is ANQGSEA. The CDR3 spans 13 residues.